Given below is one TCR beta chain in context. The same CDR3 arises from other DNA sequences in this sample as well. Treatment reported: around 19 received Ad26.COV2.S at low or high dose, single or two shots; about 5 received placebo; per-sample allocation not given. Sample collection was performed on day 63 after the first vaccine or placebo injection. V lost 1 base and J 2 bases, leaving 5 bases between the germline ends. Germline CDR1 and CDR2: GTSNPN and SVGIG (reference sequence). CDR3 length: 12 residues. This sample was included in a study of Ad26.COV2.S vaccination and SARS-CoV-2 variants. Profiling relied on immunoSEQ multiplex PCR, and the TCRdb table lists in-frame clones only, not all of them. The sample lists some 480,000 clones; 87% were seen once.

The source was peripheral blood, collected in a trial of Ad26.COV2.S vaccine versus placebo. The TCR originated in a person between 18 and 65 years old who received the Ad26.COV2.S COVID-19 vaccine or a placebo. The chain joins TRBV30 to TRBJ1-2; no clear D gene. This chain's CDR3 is CAWSGSNYGYTF. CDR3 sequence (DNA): TGTGCCTGGAGTGGATCGAACTATGGCTACACCTTC. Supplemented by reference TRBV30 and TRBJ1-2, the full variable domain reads SQTIHQWPATLVQPVGSPLSLECTVEGTSNPNLYWYRQAAGRGLQLLFYSVGIGQISSEVPQNLSASRPQDRQFILSSKKLLLSDSGFYLCAWSGSNYGYTFGSGTRLTVV.